This TCR beta chain was found in a study of blood T cell repertoires in COVID-19. Looking at the study overall: Whether acute or convalescent, the COVID-19 samples came from the United States, Italy and Spain. From T cells, B-cell-depleted T cells, or PBMCs came the material, which was cDNA or gDNA.

Source study methods: Quantification of nucleated cells was approximated via reference gene primer amplification. Profiled with immunoSEQ multiplex PCR; TCRdb holds only in-frame clones, not every one. V and J calls and clone size come straight from that table; D and trimming were deduced from the DNA. The sample consists of roughly 88,000 clones, approximately 90% of them appearing once. Germline trimming cut 4 bases from V and 5 bases from J; bases unmatched to any gene: 6. The germline V gene encodes CDR1 PRHDT and CDR2 FYEKMQ (reference sequence). The CDR3 length is 15 residues. This clonotype was obtained from a woman aged 45-65 years in a cohort sampled during active COVID-19. The chain recombines TRBV13 with TRBJ2-7; TRBD2 matches at 12 bases. The sequencing input was peripheral blood. As DNA, the CDR3 is TGTGCCAGCAGCTCTGGACTAGCGGGATCCCACGAGCAGTACTTC. This encodes CASSSGLAGSHEQYF.